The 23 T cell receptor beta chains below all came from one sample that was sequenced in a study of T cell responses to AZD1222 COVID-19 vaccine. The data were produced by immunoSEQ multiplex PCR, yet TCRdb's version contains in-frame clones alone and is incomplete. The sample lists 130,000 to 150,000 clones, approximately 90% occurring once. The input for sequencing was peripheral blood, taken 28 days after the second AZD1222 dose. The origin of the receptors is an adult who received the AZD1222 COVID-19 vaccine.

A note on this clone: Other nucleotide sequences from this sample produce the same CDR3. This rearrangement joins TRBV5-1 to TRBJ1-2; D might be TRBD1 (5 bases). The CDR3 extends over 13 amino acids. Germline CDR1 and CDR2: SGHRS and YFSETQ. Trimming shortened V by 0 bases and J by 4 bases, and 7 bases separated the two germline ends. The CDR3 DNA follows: TGCGCCAGCAGCTTGGCAGACAGCTATGGCTACACCTTC. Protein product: CASSLADSYGYTF.

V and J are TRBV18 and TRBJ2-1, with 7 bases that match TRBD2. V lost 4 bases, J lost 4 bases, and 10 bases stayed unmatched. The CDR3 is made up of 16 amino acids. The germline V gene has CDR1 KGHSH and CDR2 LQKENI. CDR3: CASSRTGTTRYNEQFF. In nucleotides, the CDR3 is TGTGCCAGCTCACGAACCGGGACTACCAGATACAATGAGCAGTTCTTC.

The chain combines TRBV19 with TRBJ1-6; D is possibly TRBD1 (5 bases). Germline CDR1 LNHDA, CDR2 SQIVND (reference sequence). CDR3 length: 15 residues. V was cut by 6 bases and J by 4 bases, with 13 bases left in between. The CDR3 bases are TGTGCCAGTAGCTCTGGCAGGACATATAATTCACCCCTCCACTTT. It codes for CASSSGRTYNSPLHF.

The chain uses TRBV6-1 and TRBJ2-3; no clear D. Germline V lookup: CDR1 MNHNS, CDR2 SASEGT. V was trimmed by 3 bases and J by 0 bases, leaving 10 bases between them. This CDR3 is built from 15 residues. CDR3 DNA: TGTGCCAGCAGTGAGGGCGTAACTAGCACAGATACGCAGTATTTT. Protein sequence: CASSEGVTSTDTQYF.

The CDR3 loop reads CASSPGGDNQPQHF. The CDR3 DNA is TGTGCCAGCAGCCCCGGGGGGGACAATCAGCCCCAGCATTTT. This chain links TRBV6-5 with TRBJ1-5, with D possibly matching TRBD1 (5 bases). Trimming pared 6 bases from V and 3 bases from J, leaving 12 bases between. Germline values: CDR1 MNHEY, CDR2 SVGAGI. The CDR3 totals 14 residues.

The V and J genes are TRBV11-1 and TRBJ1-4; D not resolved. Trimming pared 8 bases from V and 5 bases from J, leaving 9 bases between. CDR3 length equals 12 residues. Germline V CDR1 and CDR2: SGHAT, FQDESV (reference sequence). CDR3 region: CASGLNNEKLFF. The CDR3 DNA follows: TGTGCCAGCGGACTAAACAATGAAAAACTGTTTTTT.

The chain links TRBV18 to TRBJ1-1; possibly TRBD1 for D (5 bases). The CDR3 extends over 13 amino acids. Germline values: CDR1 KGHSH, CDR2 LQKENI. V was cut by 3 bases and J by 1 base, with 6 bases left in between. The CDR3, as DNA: TGTGCCAGCTCACCGACAGCGAACACTGAAGCTTTCTTT. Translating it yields CASSPTANTEAFF.

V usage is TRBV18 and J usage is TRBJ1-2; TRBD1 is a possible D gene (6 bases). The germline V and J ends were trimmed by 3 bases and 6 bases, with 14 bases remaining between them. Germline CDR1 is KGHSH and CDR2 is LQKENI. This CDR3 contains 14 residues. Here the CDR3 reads CASSPTPQGHGYTF. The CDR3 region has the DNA TGTGCCAGCTCACCTACTCCCCAGGGGCATGGCTACACCTTC.

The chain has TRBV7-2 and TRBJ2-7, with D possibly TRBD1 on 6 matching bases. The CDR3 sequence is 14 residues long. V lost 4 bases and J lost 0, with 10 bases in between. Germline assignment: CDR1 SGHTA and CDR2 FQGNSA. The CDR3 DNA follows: TGTGCCAGCAGCTCGTACAGGGACTCCTACGAGCAGTACTTC. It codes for CASSSYRDSYEQYF. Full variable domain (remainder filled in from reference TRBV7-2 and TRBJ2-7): GAGVSQSPSNKVTEKGKDVELRCDPISGHTALYWYRQSLGQGLEFLIYFQGNSAPDKSGLPSDRFSAERTGGSVSTLTIQRTQQEDSAVYLCASSSYRDSYEQYFGPGTRLTVT.

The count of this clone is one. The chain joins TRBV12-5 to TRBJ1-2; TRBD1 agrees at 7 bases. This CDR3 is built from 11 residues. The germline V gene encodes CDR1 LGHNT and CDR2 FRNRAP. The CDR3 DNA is TGTGATTCCGGGACAGACTATGGCTACACCTTC. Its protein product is CDSGTDYGYTF.

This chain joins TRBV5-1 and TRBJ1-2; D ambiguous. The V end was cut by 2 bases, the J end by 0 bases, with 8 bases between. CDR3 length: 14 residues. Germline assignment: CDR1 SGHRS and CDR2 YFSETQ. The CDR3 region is CASSFQIPNYGYTF. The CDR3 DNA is TGCGCCAGCAGCTTTCAGATACCTAACTATGGCTACACCTTC. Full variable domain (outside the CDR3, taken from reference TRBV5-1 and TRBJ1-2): KAGVTQTPRYLIKTRGQQVTLSCSPISGHRSVSWYQQTPGQGLQFLFEYFSETQRNKGNFPGRFSGRQFSNSRSEMNVSTLELGDSALYLCASSFQIPNYGYTFGSGTRLTVV.

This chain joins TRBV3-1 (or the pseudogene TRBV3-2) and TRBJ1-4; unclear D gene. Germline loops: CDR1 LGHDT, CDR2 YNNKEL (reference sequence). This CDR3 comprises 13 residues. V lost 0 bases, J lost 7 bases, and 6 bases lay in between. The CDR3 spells CASSQDGREKLFF. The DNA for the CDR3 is TGTGCCAGCAGCCAAGATGGACGTGAAAAACTGTTTTTT.

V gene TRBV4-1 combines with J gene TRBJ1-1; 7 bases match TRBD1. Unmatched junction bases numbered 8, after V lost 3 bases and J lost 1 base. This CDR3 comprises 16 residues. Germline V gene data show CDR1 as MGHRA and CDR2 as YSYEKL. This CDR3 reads CASSHTGAGRNTEAFF. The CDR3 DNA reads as TGCGCCAGCAGCCACACAGGGGCGGGCAGGAACACTGAAGCTTTCTTT.

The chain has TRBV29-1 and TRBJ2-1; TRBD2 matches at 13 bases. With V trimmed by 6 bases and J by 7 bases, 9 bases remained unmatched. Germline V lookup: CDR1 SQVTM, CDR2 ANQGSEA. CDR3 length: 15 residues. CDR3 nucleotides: TGCAGCGTCGGCGGGGGGACTAGCGGGGTTAATGAGCAGTTCTTC. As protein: CSVGGGTSGVNEQFF.

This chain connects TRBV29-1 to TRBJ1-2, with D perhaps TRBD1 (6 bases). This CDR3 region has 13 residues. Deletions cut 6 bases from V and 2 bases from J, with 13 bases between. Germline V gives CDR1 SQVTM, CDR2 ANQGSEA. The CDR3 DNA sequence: TGCAGCGTGATCCCGGACAGAAACTATGGCTACACCTTC. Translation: CSVIPDRNYGYTF.

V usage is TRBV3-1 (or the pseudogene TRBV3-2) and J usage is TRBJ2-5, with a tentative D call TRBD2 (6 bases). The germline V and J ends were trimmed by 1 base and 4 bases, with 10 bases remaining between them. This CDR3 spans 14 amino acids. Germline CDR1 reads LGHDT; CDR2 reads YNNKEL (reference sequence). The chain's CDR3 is CASSQGLGGETQYF. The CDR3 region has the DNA TGTGCCAGCAGCCAAGGACTAGGCGGAGAGACCCAGTACTTC.

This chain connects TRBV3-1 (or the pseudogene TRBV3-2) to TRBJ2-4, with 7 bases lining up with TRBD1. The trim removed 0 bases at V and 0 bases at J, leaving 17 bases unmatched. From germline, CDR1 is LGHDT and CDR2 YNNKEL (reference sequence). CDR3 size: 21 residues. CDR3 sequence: CASSQDCTQLSGTVAKNIQYF. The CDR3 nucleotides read TGTGCCAGCAGCCAAGATTGCACTCAATTGTCCGGGACAGTAGCCAAAAACATTCAGTACTTC.

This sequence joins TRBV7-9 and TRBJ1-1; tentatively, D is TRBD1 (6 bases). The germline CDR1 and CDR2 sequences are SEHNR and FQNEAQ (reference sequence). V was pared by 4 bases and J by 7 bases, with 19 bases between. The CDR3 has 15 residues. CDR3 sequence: CASSSSVQGRGEAFF. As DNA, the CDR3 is TGTGCCAGCAGCTCTAGTGTACAGGGCAGGGGTGAAGCTTTCTTT.

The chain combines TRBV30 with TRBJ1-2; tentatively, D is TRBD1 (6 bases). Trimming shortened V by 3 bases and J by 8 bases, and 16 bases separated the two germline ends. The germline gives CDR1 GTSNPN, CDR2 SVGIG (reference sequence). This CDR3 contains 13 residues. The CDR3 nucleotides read TGTGCCTGGAGACCCCTGGGGGGCCGAGGCTACACCTTC. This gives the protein CAWRPLGGRGYTF. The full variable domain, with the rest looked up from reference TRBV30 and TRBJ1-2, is SQTIHQWPATLVQPVGSPLSLECTVEGTSNPNLYWYRQAAGRGLQLLFYSVGIGQISSEVPQNLSASRPQDRQFILSSKKLLLSDSGFYLCAWRPLGGRGYTFGSGTRLTVV.

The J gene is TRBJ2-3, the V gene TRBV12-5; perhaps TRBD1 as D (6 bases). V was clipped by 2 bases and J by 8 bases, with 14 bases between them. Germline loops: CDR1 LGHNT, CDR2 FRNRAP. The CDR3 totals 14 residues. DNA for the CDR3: TGTGCTAGTGGTTTGACAGGGCTGAGGGGTACGCAGTATTTT. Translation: CASGLTGLRGTQYF.

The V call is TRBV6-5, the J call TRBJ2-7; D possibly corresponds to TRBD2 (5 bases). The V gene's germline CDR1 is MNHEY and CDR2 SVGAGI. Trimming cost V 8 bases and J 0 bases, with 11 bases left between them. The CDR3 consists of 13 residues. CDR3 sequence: CASGESSSYEQYF. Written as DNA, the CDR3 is TGTGCCAGCGGGGAGTCTAGCTCCTACGAGCAGTACTTC.

This CDR3 is CASSPPGRVSSTDTQYF. In DNA form, the CDR3 reads TGTGCCAGCTCACCACCGGGGCGGGTTTCTAGCACAGATACGCAGTATTTT. The V gene is TRBV18, the J gene TRBJ2-3; D is perhaps TRBD1 or TRBD2 (5 bases each). The CDR3 runs 17 residues. Between the trimmed V and J ends, which lost 0 bases and 0 bases, there was a span of 13 bases. The germline gives CDR1 KGHSH, CDR2 LQKENI.

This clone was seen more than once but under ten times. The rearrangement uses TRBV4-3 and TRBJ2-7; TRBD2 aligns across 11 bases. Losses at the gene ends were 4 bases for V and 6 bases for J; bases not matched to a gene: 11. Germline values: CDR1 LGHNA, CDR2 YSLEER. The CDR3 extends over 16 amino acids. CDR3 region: CASSPASTSGRVEQYF. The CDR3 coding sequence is TGCGCCAGCAGCCCTGCGAGCACTAGCGGGAGAGTCGAGCAGTACTTC.